These 25 T cell receptor beta chains share one sample of origin, sequenced in a study of control samples from healthy donors and cancer patients. Data came from immunoSEQ multiplex PCR; TCRdb stores just in-frame clones and leaves some out. This table has roughly 130,000 clones, about 95% appearing once. Sequencing was carried out using PBMCs. All receptors come from a man aged 55 to 69 with colorectal cancer.

This chain joins TRBV27 and TRBJ2-1; D perhaps matches TRBD1 (6 bases). The length of the CDR3 is 18 residues. Germline lookup yields CDR1 MNHEY and CDR2 SMNVEV (reference sequence). The V and J ends lost 4 bases and 8 bases respectively, with 27 bases between them. CDR3 in DNA: TGTGCCAGCAGTTCCTCGTATTGGGGCAGGGGCGCAGGCTATGAGCAGTTCTTC. Residues: CASSSSYWGRGAGYEQFF.

The rearrangement links TRBV6-2 or TRBV6-3 to TRBJ1-1; 7 nucleotides line up with TRBD1. CDR1 MNHEY and CDR2 SVGEGT come from the germline V gene. Trimming at V came to 4 bases and at J to 7 bases, leaving 6 bases not matched to a gene. The CDR3 sequence is 13 residues long. CDR3 DNA: TGTGCCAGCAGTTCAATCAGGGGGGGTGAAGCTTTCTTT. This encodes CASSSIRGGEAFF.

For the CDR3, the DNA is TGTGCCATCAGTGAACAGGGTATCTACGAGCAGTACTTC. It codes for CAISEQGIYEQYF. V and J are TRBV10-3 and TRBJ2-7, with D possibly matching TRBD1 (6 bases). The germline gives CDR1 ENHRY, CDR2 SYGVKD. V shed 3 bases and J shed 3 bases, with 9 bases lying between them. This CDR3 is 13 amino acids long.

This sequence joins TRBV7-8 and TRBJ2-2; the D gene is possibly TRBD2 (5 bases). This CDR3 has 14 amino acids. The V gene lost 5 bases and the J gene lost 0 bases, with 7 bases spanning the gap. Germline CDR1 SGHVS, CDR2 FQNEAQ. In nucleotides, the CDR3 is TGTGCCAGCAGCCCCGGGACGAACACCGGGGAGCTGTTTTTT. Its protein is CASSPGTNTGELFF.

The chain combines TRBV19 with TRBJ1-1; 7 positions agree with TRBD1. J was trimmed by 1 base and V by 3 bases; bases with no gene match: 11. Germline values: CDR1 LNHDA, CDR2 SQIVND (reference sequence). This CDR3 region has 17 residues. In DNA, the CDR3 is TGTGCCAGTAGTATCTCATTCAGACAGGGCGGGAACACTGAAGCTTTCTTT. Its translation: CASSISFRQGGNTEAFF.

The rearrangement uses TRBV4-1 and TRBJ1-2; weak D call: TRBD1 (6 bases). Germline lookup yields CDR1 MGHRA and CDR2 YSYEKL. Trimming stripped 0 bases from V and 8 bases from J, with 13 bases between. The CDR3 length is 14 residues. The CDR3 region is CASSQDPQGMGYTF. The CDR3 coding sequence is TGCGCCAGCAGCCAAGATCCACAGGGTATGGGCTACACCTTC.

The chain combines TRBV28 with TRBJ1-2; the D gene is possibly TRBD1 (6 bases). The CDR3 runs 14 residues. V was clipped by 6 bases and J by 4 bases, with 15 bases between them. Germline V lookup: CDR1 MDHEN, CDR2 SYDVKM. The CDR3, as DNA: TGTGCCAGCAGCTCTACAGGGTTACTCTATGGCTACACCTTC. Protein sequence: CASSSTGLLYGYTF.

Only one count was recorded for this clone. This chain connects TRBV15 to TRBJ2-3; perhaps TRBD2 as D (6 bases). Germline V CDR1 and CDR2: LNHNV, YYDKDF (reference sequence). Trimming removed 0 bases at V and 0 bases at J, with 10 bases between. The CDR3 contains 16 residues. In DNA form, the CDR3 reads TGTGCCACCAGCAGAGATGGTCTAGCGAGCACAGATACGCAGTATTTT. Its protein is CATSRDGLASTDTQYF. The full variable domain, completed using reference TRBV15 and TRBJ2-3, is DAMVIQNPRYQVTQFGKPVTLSCSQTLNHNVMYWYQQKSSQAPKLLFHYYDKDFNNEADTPDNFQSRRPNTSFCFLDIRSPGLGDTAMYLCATSRDGLASTDTQYFGPGTRLTVL.

The V call is TRBV3-1 (or the pseudogene TRBV3-2), the J call TRBJ1-4, with D uncertain. The V gene's germline CDR1 is LGHDT and CDR2 YNNKEL (reference sequence). This CDR3 comprises 14 residues. V gave up 1 base and J gave up 8 bases, with 11 bases separating them. In DNA form, the CDR3 reads TGTGCCAGCAGCCAAGGTGCCAGTAGGGAAAAACTGTTTTTT. Translated, it gives CASSQGASREKLFF.

CDR3 sequence: CASSIKSSGGPPTDTQYF. In DNA form, the CDR3 reads TGTGCCAGTAGTATTAAGTCTAGCGGGGGGCCACCCACAGATACGCAGTATTTT. The J gene is TRBJ2-3, the V gene TRBV19; 11 positions match TRBD2. Germline CDR1 LNHDA, CDR2 SQIVND (reference sequence). The CDR3 contains 18 residues. The trim removed 3 bases at V and 2 bases at J, leaving 10 bases unmatched.

Concerning this clone: Other DNA sequences in this specimen translate into the identical CDR3. The genes are TRBV9 and TRBJ2-3; the D is unclear. The CDR3 is 15 residues long. Germline V lookup: CDR1 SGDLS, CDR2 YYNGEE. V shed 0 bases and J shed 1 base, with 9 bases lying between them. DNA for the CDR3: TGTGCCAGCAGCGTAGGTGGCAGACGCACAGATACGCAGTATTTT. This encodes CASSVGGRRTDTQYF.

The genes are TRBV7-2 and TRBJ2-2; 7 nucleotides line up with TRBD1. Germline V gene lookup returns CDR1 SGHTA and CDR2 FQGNSA. The V and J ends lost 5 bases and 6 bases, in that order; junction bases with no gene match: 9. This CDR3 has 15 residues. For the CDR3, the DNA is TGTGCCAGCAGCCCCGGACAGGTTCAAGCCGGGGAGCTGTTTTTT. It encodes CASSPGQVQAGELFF.

The chain uses TRBV30 and TRBJ1-2; TRBD1 might be the D (5 bases). Germline V gene data show CDR1 as GTSNPN and CDR2 as SVGIG (reference sequence). Trimming left V 5 bases short and J 8 bases short, with 18 bases between. The CDR3 contains 13 residues. CDR3 region: CAWVFGGSTGYTF. The CDR3 coding sequence is TGTGCCTGGGTTTTCGGGGGTTCGACCGGCTACACCTTC.

V gene TRBV19 combines with J gene TRBJ1-5, with TRBD1 matching over 10 bases. Germline CDR1 LNHDA, CDR2 SQIVND (reference sequence). Trimming cost V 6 bases and J 5 bases; bases outside gene matches: 4. The CDR3 is 14 amino acids. CDR3 DNA sequence: TGTGCCAGTAGCGGGGACAGGGGATATCAGCCCCAGCATTTT. Protein: CASSGDRGYQPQHF.

This clone was observed a single time. The chain has TRBV24-1 and TRBJ2-5; 9 positions match TRBD1. Germline assignment: CDR1 KGHDR and CDR2 SFDVKD. This CDR3 has 14 amino acids. V dropped 5 bases and J dropped 5; count of bases not matched to a gene: 5. As DNA, the CDR3 is TGTGCCACCAGTGGGACAGGGGTGGTGGAGACCCAGTACTTC. Translating gives CATSGTGVVETQYF.

In its sample, this clone was seen once. The genes are TRBV6-5 and TRBJ2-1, with 15 bases that match TRBD2. Germline lookup yields CDR1 MNHEY and CDR2 SVGAGI. Trimming removed 6 bases from V and 7 bases from J; junction bases left unmatched: 4. CDR3 length equals 15 residues. CDR3 bases: TGTGCCAGCAGCCCCGGACTAGCGGGGGGGAATGAGCAGTTCTTC. It encodes CASSPGLAGGNEQFF.

The rearrangement links TRBV4-3 to TRBJ1-2; tentative D call: TRBD1 (5 bases). The CDR3 is made up of 17 amino acids. The V end was cut by 0 bases, the J end by 7 bases, with 21 bases between. The germline V gene has CDR1 LGHNA and CDR2 YSLEER. The CDR3 is CASSQEGGGTLLGGYTF. The CDR3 DNA reads as TGCGCCAGCAGCCAAGAAGGCGGGGGGACCCTTTTGGGTGGCTACACCTTC.

V usage is TRBV6-5 and J usage is TRBJ2-2; the D is unclear. The CDR3 runs 15 residues. The V and J ends lost 2 bases and 4 bases respectively, with 11 bases between them. Germline V gene sequence: CDR1 MNHEY, CDR2 SVGAGI. For the CDR3, the DNA is TGTGCCAGCAGTTACGATTTAACCCCCACCGGGGAGCTGTTTTTT. Its protein is CASSYDLTPTGELFF.

CDR3 region: CASSKGVGNYGYTF. The CDR3 DNA reads as TGTGCCAGCAGCAAGGGAGTGGGGAACTATGGCTACACCTTC. The gene calls are TRBV21-1 and TRBJ1-2. TRBV21-1 is reported as a pseudogene. This CDR3 spans 14 amino acids.

CDR3 sequence reads: CASSPGWETQYF. The CDR3 coding sequence is TGTGCCAGCAGCCCGGGTTGGGAGACGCAGTATTTT. The rearrangement links TRBV9 to TRBJ2-3; D may be TRBD2 (5 bases). Germline assignment: CDR1 SGDLS and CDR2 YYNGEE. V was cut by 4 bases and J by 9 bases, with 12 bases left in between. CDR3 size: 12 residues.

The chain uses TRBV6-6 and TRBJ1-2; D is unclear. Germline lookup yields CDR1 MNHNY and CDR2 SVGAGI (reference sequence). The CDR3 consists of 13 residues. Between the trimmed V and J ends, which lost 11 bases and 6 bases, there was a span of 19 bases. The CDR3 reads CASRKPDRHGYTF. The CDR3 DNA sequence: TGTGCCTCCAGAAAGCCGGACCGGCATGGCTACACCTTC.

This clone turned up a few times. The V and J genes are TRBV2 and TRBJ2-1, with 14 bases lining up with TRBD2. CDR1 is SNHLY and CDR2 is FYNNEI in the germline V gene. The CDR3 covers 14 residues. Trimming removed 5 bases from V and 12 bases from J; junction bases left unmatched: 6. The CDR3, as DNA: TGTGCCAGCAGTCCGGGGACTAGCGGGGGATGGCAGTTCTTC. This gives the protein CASSPGTSGGWQFF.

The chain has TRBV5-1 and TRBJ2-1, with TRBD1 matching 9 bases. Germline V gives CDR1 SGHRS, CDR2 YFSETQ. This CDR3 spans 15 amino acids. V lost 1 base and J lost 2; bases outside the gene matches: 1. The DNA for the CDR3 is TGCGCCAGCAGCTTGACAGGGGGCGCCTACAATGAGCAGTTCTTC. Protein product: CASSLTGGAYNEQFF.

The CDR3 sequence is CASRGGATVEQYF. The DNA for the CDR3 is TGTGCCAGCCGGGGTGGGGCTACGGTCGAGCAGTACTTC. The rearrangement links TRBV27 to TRBJ2-7; perhaps D is TRBD1 or TRBD2 (5 bases each). V was pared by 8 bases and J by 6 bases, with 17 bases between. The germline gives CDR1 MNHEY, CDR2 SMNVEV (reference sequence). CDR3 length: 13 residues.

The chain recombines TRBV19 with TRBJ2-3, with 10 bases fitting TRBD2. CDR3 length: 16 residues. The junction had 6 bases not matched to a gene; V was cut back by 5 bases and J by 1 base. Germline CDR1 LNHDA, CDR2 SQIVND (reference sequence). The CDR3 coding sequence is TGTGCCAGTAGTGGAATTCTAGCGGGGGGCACAGATACGCAGTATTTT. This sequence encodes CASSGILAGGTDTQYF.